This T cell receptor beta chain was observed in a study of cytomegalovirus exposure and HLA in healthy donors. Details on this clone: What it recognizes is unknown.

The CDR3 loop spans 15 amino acids. V gave up 5 bases and J gave up 5 bases, with 16 bases separating them. In germline, CDR1 is MNHNY, CDR2 SVGAGI (reference sequence). Vbeta (60) and Jbeta (13) primers were used in the PCR. Produced via immunoSEQ multiplex PCR; TCRdb's table is partial and in-frame only. The sample includes 150,000 to 180,000 clones, about 84% seen only once; the top ten take around 5.6%. Notes on the study in general: Reports indicate that TCR beta sequences accurately predicted the HLA-A and HLA-B alleles of most subjects. Association of around 17,000 TCR beta sequences with HLA alleles was found at 0.05 false discovery rate in a later analysis.

The sequencing sample was made of PBMCs. The receptor comes from a woman between 40 and 55 years old in good health and CMV-seropositive. This chain connects TRBV6-6 to TRBJ2-1; maybe TRBD1 (5 bases). The DNA of the CDR3 is TGTGCCAGCAGTAAGGGGTTCCCTCTAAACAATGAGCAGTTCTTC. Protein: CASSKGFPLNNEQFF.